The sequence of this T cell receptor beta chain was determined in a study of T cell repertoires in cytomegalovirus infection. Across the study: A matching HLA type, together with CMV infection, was signaled by public TCR beta signatures.

The V and J ends lost 5 bases and 1 base respectively, with 12 bases between them. Germline CDR1 is SGHRS and CDR2 is YFSETQ. This CDR3 region has 14 residues. Study results and limitations: Summed frequency of shared TCR beta families picked out CMV carriers who also had the relevant HLA.

TCRdb re-analysed the reads in MiXCR, keeping a single row per CDR3 protein. The data show approximately 200,000 distinct CDR3 sequences, over 25% seen once. In its sample, this clonotype was seen many times. Its antigen is as yet unknown. The sequencing sample was made of PBMCs. This chain joins TRBV5-1 and TRBJ1-1; weak D call: TRBD1 (6 bases). This TCR was sampled from a human donor in good health (CMV status not recorded). Some clones in this sample may be carry-over from other donors' samples. The CDR3 region is CASRIQGTNTEAFF. CDR3 coding DNA: TGCGCCAGCAGAATTCAGGGGACGAACACTGAAGCTTTCTTT.